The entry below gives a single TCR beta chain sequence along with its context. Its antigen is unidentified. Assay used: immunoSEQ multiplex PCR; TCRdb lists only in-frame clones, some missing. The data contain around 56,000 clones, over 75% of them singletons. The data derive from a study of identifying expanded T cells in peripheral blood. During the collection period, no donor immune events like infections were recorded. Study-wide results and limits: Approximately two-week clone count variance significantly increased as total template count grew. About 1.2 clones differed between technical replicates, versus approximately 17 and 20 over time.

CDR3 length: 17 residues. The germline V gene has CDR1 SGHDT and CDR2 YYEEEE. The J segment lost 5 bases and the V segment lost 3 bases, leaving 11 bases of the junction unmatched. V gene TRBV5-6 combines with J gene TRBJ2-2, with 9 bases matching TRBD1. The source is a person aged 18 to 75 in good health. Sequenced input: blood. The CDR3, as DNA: TGTGCCAGCAGCTCCACAGGGGGCGGAGTGGGTACCGGGGAGCTGTTTTTT. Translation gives CASSSTGGGVGTGELFF.